This TCR beta chain stems from a study of blood T cell repertoires in COVID-19. Study as a whole: Sites in the United States, Italy and Spain provided acute and convalescent COVID-19 samples. PBMCs, B-cell-depleted T cells, or T cells were the source of the cDNA or gDNA that made up the material.

The CDR3 has 15 amino acids. Germline V gives CDR1 LNHDA, CDR2 SQIVND (reference sequence). The trim removed 6 bases at V and 2 bases at J, leaving 9 bases unmatched. Per the study methods: Reference gene primer amplification yielded estimated nucleated cell counts. Profiling relied on immunoSEQ multiplex PCR, and the TCRdb table lists in-frame clones only, not all of them. V, J and clone size are taken as reported in that table, and D and trimming were inferred from the DNA itself. The table records more than 250,000 clones, more than 70% of them present only once. The chain couples TRBV19 to TRBJ2-7, with TRBD2 matching over 8 bases. The sequence was collected from a man aged 18 to 30 who had recovered from COVID-19. Sequenced: peripheral blood. The CDR3 sequence: CASSPEDGGAYEQYF. The CDR3 DNA reads as TGTGCCAGTAGCCCGGAGGACGGGGGGGCCTACGAGCAGTACTTC.